This TCR beta chain was retrieved from a study of shared clonotypes between healthy human individuals. TCRdb's copy holds only in-frame clones and misses some; the assay was immunoSEQ multiplex PCR. The sample includes roughly 2.5 million clones, about 92% seen only once; the top ten take roughly 0.15%. This clone was observed once. Nashville, Tennessee was home to all donors, who were Caucasian adults. Sequenced: naive CD4+ T cells sorted from blood. Subset defined: CD45RA+ positively selected. This TCR was sampled from a man aged 18 to 29 in good health.

CDR3 in DNA: TGTGCCAGCAGCAGGGACAGGGGGTTGTCGGAGACCCAGTACTTC. Translated, it gives CASSRDRGLSETQYF. This chain joins TRBV13 and TRBJ2-5; 11 bases align to TRBD1. V lost 5 bases to trimming and J lost 5 bases; unmatched junction nucleotides: 7. The CDR3 is 15 residues long. The germline V gene encodes CDR1 PRHDT and CDR2 FYEKMQ (reference sequence).